This T cell receptor (beta chain) is from a study of blood T cell repertoires in COVID-19. Whole-study context: Samples taken during acute and convalescent COVID-19 were collected in the United States, Italy and Spain. PBMCs, B-cell-depleted T cells, or T cells were the source of the cDNA or gDNA that made up the material.

This clone was observed a single time. Original methodology: Quantification of nucleated cells was approximated via reference gene primer amplification. The repertoire was sequenced with immunoSEQ multiplex PCR; TCRdb's copy has only in-frame clones and lacks some. V, J and clone size reflect that table, while D and trimming were determined from the DNA. Of more than 65,000 clones detected, approximately 82% appear once; the ten largest clones hold about 22%. Germline lookup yields CDR1 SGHTS and CDR2 YDEGEE. The CDR3 length is 16 residues. The V and J ends lost 0 bases and 4 bases, in that order; junction bases with no gene match: 7.

The chain couples TRBV5-8 to TRBJ2-5; TRBD1 agrees at 9 bases. This sequence was found in a woman aged 50 to 60 with acute or convalescent COVID-19. The source material was peripheral blood. The CDR3 sequence is CASSLAGQGFGETQYF. As DNA, the CDR3 is TGTGCCAGCAGCTTGGCCGGACAGGGGTTTGGAGAGACCCAGTACTTC.